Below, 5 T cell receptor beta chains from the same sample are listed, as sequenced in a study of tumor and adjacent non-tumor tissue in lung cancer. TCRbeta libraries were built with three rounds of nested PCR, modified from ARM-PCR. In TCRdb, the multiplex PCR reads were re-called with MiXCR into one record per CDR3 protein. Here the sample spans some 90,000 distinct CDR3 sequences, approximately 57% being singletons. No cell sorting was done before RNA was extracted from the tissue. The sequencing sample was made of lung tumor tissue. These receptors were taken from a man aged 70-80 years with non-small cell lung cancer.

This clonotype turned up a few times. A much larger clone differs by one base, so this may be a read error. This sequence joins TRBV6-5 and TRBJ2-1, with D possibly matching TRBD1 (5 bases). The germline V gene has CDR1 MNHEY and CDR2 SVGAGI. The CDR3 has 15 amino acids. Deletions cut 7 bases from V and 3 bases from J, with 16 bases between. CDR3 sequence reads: CASTSGSRGYNEQFF. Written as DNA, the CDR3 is TGTGCCAGCACCTCAGGGTCTCGAGGCTACAATGAGCAGTTCTTC.

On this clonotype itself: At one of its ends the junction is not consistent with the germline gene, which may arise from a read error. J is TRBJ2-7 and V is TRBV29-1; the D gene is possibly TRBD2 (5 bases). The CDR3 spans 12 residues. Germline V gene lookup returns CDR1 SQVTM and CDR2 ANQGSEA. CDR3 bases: TGTAGCGTTGAAACGACCCTCTACAAGCAGTACTTC. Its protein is CSVETTLYKQYF.

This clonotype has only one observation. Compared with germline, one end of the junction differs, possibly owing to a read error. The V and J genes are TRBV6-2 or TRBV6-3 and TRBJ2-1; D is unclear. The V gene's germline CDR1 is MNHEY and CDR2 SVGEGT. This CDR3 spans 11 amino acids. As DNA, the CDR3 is TGTGCCAGCGCCCAGCTATATGAGCACTTCTTC. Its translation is CASAQLYEHFF.

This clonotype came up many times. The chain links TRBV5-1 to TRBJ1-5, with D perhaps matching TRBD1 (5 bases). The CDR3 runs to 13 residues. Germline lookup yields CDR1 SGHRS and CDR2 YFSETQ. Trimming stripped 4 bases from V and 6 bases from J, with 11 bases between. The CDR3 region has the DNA TGCGCCAGCAGCGGGGGTATGGGTCAGCCCCAGCATTTT. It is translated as CASSGGMGQPQHF.

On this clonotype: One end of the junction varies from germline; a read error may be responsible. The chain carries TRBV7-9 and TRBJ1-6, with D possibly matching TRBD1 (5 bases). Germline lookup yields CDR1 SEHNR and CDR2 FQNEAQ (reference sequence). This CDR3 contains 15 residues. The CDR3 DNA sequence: TGTACCAGCGGAGGGGCCAGCTCCTATAATTCAACCCTCCACTTT. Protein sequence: CTSGGASSYNSTLHF. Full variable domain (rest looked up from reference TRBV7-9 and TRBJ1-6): DTGVSQNPRHKITKRGQNVTFRCDPISEHNRLYWYRQTLGQGPEFLTYFQNEAQLEKSRLLSDRFSAERPKGSFSTLEIQRTEQGDSAMYLCTSGGASSYNSTLHFGNGTRLTVT.